This passage covers 20 T cell receptor beta chains from one sample sequenced in a study of blood T cells in healthy people across ages. Sample-barcoded 5' priming and a J-beta primer mix drove a second PCR of 7 to 11 cycles. TCRdb processed the 5' RACE reads anew with MiXCR; each CDR3 protein has one entry. The sample yields over 950,000 distinct CDR3 sequences, roughly half seen once. Source material: blood. These receptors originate from a woman between 55 and 75 years old in good health.

This clonotype has just one count. This chain joins TRBV27 and TRBJ1-6; TRBD1 aligns across 7 bases. After removal of 6 bases from V and 5 bases from J, the junction contained 19 bases not matched to a gene. The germline V gene has CDR1 MNHEY and CDR2 SMNVEV (reference sequence). The CDR3 totals 19 residues. The CDR3 DNA reads TGTGCCAGCAGGTTCGCTAATTTCGACAGGGCCGTTGATAATTCACCCCTCCACTTT. Protein product: CASRFANFDRAVDNSPLHF.

The rearrangement joins TRBV4-2 to TRBJ2-1; D gene uncertain. With 1 base removed from V and 2 bases from J, the gap between germline ends came to 9 bases. Germline CDR1 LGHNA, CDR2 YNFKEQ. This CDR3 has 15 amino acids. DNA of the CDR3: TGTGCCAGCAGCCAAGCCGCTGCCACCTACAATGAGCAGTTCTTC. It is translated as CASSQAAATYNEQFF.

The CDR3 sequence: CASSFEFTQYF. The CDR3 DNA follows: TGTGCCAGCAGTTTCGAGTTTACGCAGTATTTT. The chain uses TRBV2 and TRBJ2-3; no clear D gene. CDR1 SNHLY and CDR2 FYNNEI come from the germline V gene. CDR3 length equals 11 residues. V lost 5 bases to trimming and J lost 8 bases, with 8 bases between them.

The chain links TRBV10-3 to TRBJ1-1, with a tentative D call TRBD1 (6 bases). Germline loops: CDR1 ENHRY, CDR2 SYGVKD. The CDR3 runs to 14 residues. Trimming shortened V by 3 bases and J by 0 bases, and 8 bases separated the two germline ends. Here the CDR3 DNA reads TGTGCCATCAGTGATGGACAGATGAACACTGAAGCTTTCTTT. This sequence encodes CAISDGQMNTEAFF.

This clonotype was found many times. This chain's CDR3 is CSAVRDRGRETQYF. The CDR3 nucleotides read TGCAGTGCTGTCCGGGACAGGGGGCGCGAGACCCAGTACTTC. The chain recombines TRBV20-1 with TRBJ2-5; 12 bases map to TRBD1. Germline CDR1 DFQATT, CDR2 SNEGSKA (reference sequence). V lost 5 bases to trimming and J lost 5 bases; unmatched junction nucleotides: 6. CDR3 length equals 14 residues.

V gene TRBV6-2 or TRBV6-3 combines with J gene TRBJ1-5; D is uncertain. Germline CDR1 and CDR2: MNHEY and SVGEGT. The V end lost 8 bases, the J end lost 11 bases, and 19 bases lay between the germline ends. The CDR3 runs to 13 residues. The CDR3 protein is CASAGREGITQHF. CDR3 sequence (DNA): TGTGCCAGCGCGGGGAGAGAGGGAATCACCCAGCATTTT.

J is TRBJ1-2 and V is TRBV20-1; D call uncertain. The V gene's germline CDR1 is DFQATT and CDR2 SNEGSKA (reference sequence). The CDR3 loop spans 15 amino acids. V was trimmed by 6 bases and J by 4 bases, leaving 21 bases between them. The CDR3: CSASGDGRVGYGYTF. In nucleotides, the CDR3 is TGCAGTGCCTCCGGAGACGGCCGGGTAGGCTATGGCTACACCTTC.

V is TRBV5-1 and J is TRBJ2-3; TRBD2 agrees at 15 bases. The J segment lost 4 bases and the V segment lost 4 bases, leaving 10 bases of the junction unmatched. The CDR3 length is 18 residues. Germline loops: CDR1 SGHRS, CDR2 YFSETQ. The CDR3 DNA sequence: TGCGCCAGCAGCGTGACGGGACTAGCGGGAGGAAGGGCAGATACGCAGTATTTT. Translated: CASSVTGLAGGRADTQYF.

The rearrangement uses TRBV15 and TRBJ1-2, with 7 bases aligning to TRBD1. Germline V lookup: CDR1 LNHNV, CDR2 YYDKDF (reference sequence). The V and J ends lost 1 base and 5 bases, in that order; junction bases with no gene match: 7. This CDR3 region has 15 residues. CDR3 bases: TGTGCCACCAGCAGAGTCCGGCAGGGGGGTTATGGCTACACCTTC. Its protein is CATSRVRQGGYGYTF.

This chain connects TRBV29-1 to TRBJ2-3; D tentatively fits TRBD1 or TRBD2 (5 bases each). The CDR3 is 12 residues long. Germline assignment: CDR1 SQVTM and CDR2 ANQGSEA. V was cut by 5 bases and J by 6 bases, with 12 bases left in between. CDR3 DNA sequence: TGCAGCGTTCCAGGGAGCTGGGATACGCAGTATTTT. Translating gives CSVPGSWDTQYF.

The chain couples TRBV7-9 to TRBJ2-7; 8 nucleotides match TRBD2. From germline, CDR1 is SEHNR and CDR2 FQNEAQ (reference sequence). The CDR3 extends over 15 amino acids. J gave up 5 bases and V 4 bases, and 10 bases lay outside the gene matches. The CDR3 region has the DNA TGTGCCAGCAGCTCCGCCGCGCTAGCGGGCAACGAGCAGTACTTC. Amino acids: CASSSAALAGNEQYF.

This chain links TRBV7-2 with TRBJ2-1, with 8 bases identical to TRBD1. J gave up 10 bases and V 5 bases, and 10 bases lay outside the gene matches. Germline CDR1 and CDR2: SGHTA and FQGNSA. This CDR3 is built from 14 residues. CDR3 sequence (DNA): TGTGCCAGCAGCACAGGACAGGGCCCCGGCGAGCAGTTCTTC. Residues: CASSTGQGPGEQFF.

V and J are TRBV6-2 or TRBV6-3 and TRBJ2-5; D might be TRBD2 (5 bases). The J call may not be correct, given that the DNA end is closer to TRBJ2-7. CDR3 length equals 13 residues. Germline values: CDR1 MNHEY, CDR2 SVGEGT. The CDR3 loop is CANRFLAEGEQYF. CDR3 in DNA: TGTGCCAACAGATTCCTAGCTGAAGGCGAGCAGTACTTC.

V gene TRBV12-3 or TRBV12-4 combines with J gene TRBJ1-5; D call uncertain. CDR3 size: 15 residues. The V end lost 4 bases, the J end lost 4 bases, and 14 bases lay between the germline ends. This CDR3 is CASSSPGHSNQPQHF. For the CDR3, the DNA is TGTGCCAGCAGTTCTCCGGGCCACAGTAATCAGCCCCAGCATTTT.

V usage is TRBV25-1 and J usage is TRBJ1-2; TRBD1 matches 8 bases. The CDR3 length is 15 residues. CDR1 and CDR2 from the germline V gene are MGHDK and SYGVNS. Trimming cost V 1 base and J 7 bases; bases outside gene matches: 8. The DNA for the CDR3 is TGTGCCAGCAGTGAATCGGACAGGGAATCAGGTGGCTACACCTTC. It encodes CASSESDRESGGYTF.

This clonotype was seen ten or more times. This chain connects TRBV12-3 or TRBV12-4 to TRBJ2-7; possible D gene TRBD2, 5 bases. This CDR3 has 12 residues. V was cut by 6 bases and J by 0 bases, with 6 bases left in between. CDR3 nucleotides: TGTGCCAGCAGACGGGACTCCTACGAGCAGTACTTC. This translates into CASRRDSYEQYF.

This clonotype has just one count. CDR3: CSAKAGVETQYF. CDR3 coding DNA: TGCAGTGCTAAAGCGGGAGTGGAGACCCAGTACTTC. The gene calls are TRBV20-1 and TRBJ2-7; 8 bases match TRBD2. The DNA matches TRBJ2-5 better at its end, which makes the J call doubtful. Germline CDR1 is DFQATT and CDR2 is SNEGSKA (reference sequence). The CDR3 runs to 12 residues.

The chain uses TRBV28 and TRBJ2-1; no firm D call. Germline-derived CDR1 and CDR2 are MDHEN and SYDVKM. The CDR3 length is 15 residues. Trimming cost V 0 bases and J 0 bases, with 6 bases left between them. CDR3 in amino acids: CASSLWTDSYNEQFF. The CDR3 DNA is TGTGCCAGCAGTTTATGGACGGACTCCTACAATGAGCAGTTCTTC. Complete variable domain (other parts from reference TRBV28 and TRBJ2-1): DVKVTQSSRYLVKRTGEKVFLECVQDMDHENMFWYRQDPGLGLRLIYFSYDVKMKEKGDIPEGYSVSREKKERFSLILESASTNQTSMYLCASSLWTDSYNEQFFGPGTRLTVL.

The chain uses TRBV14 and TRBJ2-4, with D perhaps being TRBD1 or TRBD2 (5 bases each). The DNA end favors TRBJ2-7, so the J call may be wrong. CDR1 and CDR2 from the germline V gene are SGHDN and FVKESK. The CDR3 is 15 residues long. The CDR3 loop is CASSQERGTTYEQYF. Written as DNA, the CDR3 is TGTGCCAGCAGCCAAGAGAGGGGCACAACCTACGAGCAGTACTTC.

The J gene is TRBJ2-4, the V gene TRBV20-1; 10 bases match TRBD2. Near its end, the DNA agrees better with TRBJ2-7, so the J call may be wrong. Germline CDR1 is DFQATT and CDR2 is SNEGSKA (reference sequence). The CDR3 has 15 residues. Written as DNA, the CDR3 is TGCAGTGCTAGAGACTGGCTAGCGGGAGTTAACGAGCAGTACTTC. As protein: CSARDWLAGVNEQYF.